Listed here is a single TCR beta chain. Antigen specificity is unknown. This specimen comes from a study of T cell repertoires in cytomegalovirus infection. On the study more broadly: It was recently identified HLA-C-restricted and well-studied HLA-B-restricted CMV epitopes that the study used. Indicated by public TCR beta signatures were CMV infection and matching HLA type. Overall study results and limits: It was HLA-C-restricted CMV-specific TCR beta clonotypes that dominated the response ex vivo. Based on cumulative public TCR beta family frequency, carriers of CMV plus the relevant HLA were identified.

TCRdb reanalysed the reads using MiXCR and keeps one entry per CDR3 protein. Counted here are about 400,000 distinct CDR3 sequences, roughly a third occurring once; the ten biggest clones make up 13%. This CDR3 has 13 residues. Trimming removed 3 bases from V and 5 bases from J; junction bases left unmatched: 3. The receptor was isolated from a human donor in good health (CMV status not recorded). Some clones in this sample may be carry-over from other donors' samples. This sequence joins TRBV12-3 or TRBV12-4 and TRBJ2-5; 7 bases fit TRBD1. The starting material was cultured PBMCs, obtained from culture after CMV antigen stimulation. The CDR3 spells CASSFLQGETQYF. In DNA, the CDR3 is TGTGCCAGCAGTTTTCTACAGGGGGAGACCCAGTACTTC.